The 22 T cell receptor beta chains below were found in one sample sequenced in a study of OX40 agonist ivuxolimab in advanced cancers. Assay: immunoSEQ multiplex PCR; the TCRdb copy retains only in-frame clones and omits some. The sample holds about 64,000 clones; nearly 90% are singletons and the top ten take roughly 1.3%. The sequenced sample was CD4+ or CD8+ T cells sorted from blood, obtained in a trial of the OX40 agonist ivuxolimab. The receptors were gathered from an adult with an advanced solid tumor such as melanoma, head and neck, liver or kidney cancer.

The chain links TRBV7-2 to TRBJ2-1, with D possibly called TRBD1 or TRBD2 (5 bases each). CDR1 is SGHTA, CDR2 FQGNSA, per germline. The germline V and J ends were trimmed by 8 bases and 8 bases, with 16 bases remaining between them. This CDR3 region has 13 residues. This chain's CDR3 is CASGPRGRDEQFF. CDR3 nucleotide sequence: TGTGCCAGCGGCCCCCGGGGCAGGGATGAGCAGTTCTTC.

The chain links TRBV5-6 to TRBJ2-3, with no clear D. Trimming pared 0 bases from V and 3 bases from J, leaving 11 bases between. Germline V lookup: CDR1 SGHDT, CDR2 YYEEEE. The CDR3 is made up of 15 amino acids. CDR3 loop: CASSLAKRATDTQYF. In DNA form, the CDR3 reads TGTGCCAGCAGCTTGGCGAAAAGGGCAACAGATACGCAGTATTTT.

The chain has TRBV6-5 and TRBJ2-5, with D possibly being TRBD2 (5 bases). The CDR3 extends over 13 amino acids. V dropped 2 bases and J dropped 5 bases, with 9 bases sitting between them. Germline CDR1 MNHEY, CDR2 SVGAGI. The CDR3 DNA follows: TGTGCCAGCAGTTACGGGCGGGTGGAGACCCAGTACTTC. Its protein is CASSYGRVETQYF.

Only one count was recorded for this clone. The V gene is TRBV4-3, the J gene TRBJ1-2, with D tentatively TRBD1 (6 bases). V lost 1 base, J lost 2 bases, and 11 bases lay in between. This CDR3 has 15 residues. Germline CDR1 LGHNA, CDR2 YSLEER. The CDR3 protein is CASSQGWQGNYGYTF. The CDR3 coding sequence is TGCGCCAGCAGCCAAGGGTGGCAGGGGAACTATGGCTACACCTTC.

This chain uses TRBV5-1 with TRBJ1-1, with 9 bases identical to TRBD1. Germline assignment: CDR1 SGHRS and CDR2 YFSETQ. CDR3 size: 17 residues. V was pared by 4 bases and J by 0 bases, with 10 bases of the junction left unmatched. The CDR3 DNA reads as TGCGCCAGCAGCGGACTACAGGGGGCCGCCATGAACACTGAAGCTTTCTTT. This gives the protein CASSGLQGAAMNTEAFF.

The chain is built from TRBV30 and TRBJ2-1; tentatively, D is TRBD1 (6 bases). The V gene lost 4 bases and the J gene lost 7 bases, with 20 bases spanning the gap. CDR1 is GTSNPN, CDR2 SVGIG, per germline (reference sequence). The CDR3 extends over 15 amino acids. The CDR3 spells CAWKKREGVWNEQFF. For the CDR3, the DNA is TGTGCCTGGAAAAAGCGAGAGGGGGTGTGGAATGAGCAGTTCTTC.

This sequence joins TRBV7-9 and TRBJ1-5; 9 nucleotides match TRBD1. The germline V gene has CDR1 SEHNR and CDR2 FQNEAQ (reference sequence). The trim removed 1 base at V and 1 base at J, leaving 2 bases unmatched. There are 16 residues in the CDR3. The CDR3 bases are TGTGCCAGCAGCTTAGGGACAGGGGACAGCAATCAGCCCCAGCATTTT. This encodes CASSLGTGDSNQPQHF.

The chain combines TRBV7-2 with TRBJ2-2, with TRBD1 matching over 9 bases. V shed 6 bases and J 2 bases; nucleotides not matched to a gene: 7. Germline loops: CDR1 SGHTA, CDR2 FQGNSA. CDR3 size: 16 residues. DNA for the CDR3: TGTGCCAGCAGGTCGCGGGGACAGGGTAACACCGGGGAGCTGTTTTTT. It translates to CASRSRGQGNTGELFF. Drawing the rest from reference TRBV7-2 and TRBJ2-2, the complete variable domain is GAGVSQSPSNKVTEKGKDVELRCDPISGHTALYWYRQSLGQGLEFLIYFQGNSAPDKSGLPSDRFSAERTGGSVSTLTIQRTQQEDSAVYLCASRSRGQGNTGELFFGEGSRLTVL.

This chain uses TRBV30 with TRBJ2-7, with no clear D. This CDR3 has 14 amino acids. V gave up 0 bases and J gave up 0 bases, with 9 bases separating them. The germline V gene encodes CDR1 GTSNPN and CDR2 SVGIG (reference sequence). CDR3: CAWSVKGSSYEQYF. The CDR3 bases are TGTGCCTGGAGTGTAAAAGGTAGCTCCTACGAGCAGTACTTC.

V usage is TRBV25-1 and J usage is TRBJ1-2; D gene ambiguous. This CDR3 has 15 residues. CDR1 and CDR2 (germline): MGHDK, SYGVNS. V dropped 2 bases and J dropped 1 base, with 11 bases sitting between them. The CDR3 sequence is CASSEIRAVNYGYTF. The CDR3 DNA follows: TGTGCCAGCAGTGAAATAAGGGCTGTTAACTATGGCTACACCTTC.

This clone was observed a single time. This sequence joins TRBV11-2 and TRBJ1-6; TRBD1 might be the D (5 bases). Trimming stripped 5 bases from V and 15 bases from J, with 20 bases between. There are 14 residues in the CDR3. The germline V gene has CDR1 SGHAT and CDR2 FQNNGV. DNA for the CDR3: TGTGCCAGCAGCAAAATTCCTCAGGGTGAAGTCCTCCACTTT. Protein product: CASSKIPQGEVLHF. The full variable domain, completed using reference TRBV11-2 and TRBJ1-6, is EAGVAQSPRYKIIEKRQSVAFWCNPISGHATLYWYQQILGQGPKLLIQFQNNGVVDDSQLPKDRFSAERLKGVDSTLKIQPAKLEDSAVYLCASSKIPQGEVLHFGNGTRLTVT.

This chain links TRBV5-5 with TRBJ2-7, with 7 positions matching TRBD2. The ends lost 4 bases at V and 6 bases at J; junction bases unmatched: 16. Germline V gives CDR1 SGHKS, CDR2 YYEKEE (reference sequence). The CDR3 is 16 residues long. The DNA for the CDR3 is TGTGCCAGCAGCATCAACCCCCGGGAGGAAGGTCGCGAGCAGTACTTC. It specifies CASSINPREEGREQYF.

This clone was seen just once. The chain combines TRBV30 with TRBJ2-5; 8 bases are a match to TRBD2. The V gene's germline CDR1 is GTSNPN and CDR2 SVGIG (reference sequence). This CDR3 is built from 12 residues. V shed 5 bases, J shed 4 bases, and the junction held 3 bases outside the gene matches. CDR3 in DNA: TGTGCCTGGGCTCGGGGGGGAGAGACCCAGTACTTC. Translating it yields CAWARGGETQYF.

The chain combines TRBV2 with TRBJ2-3; 13 bases line up with TRBD2. CDR3 length equals 17 residues. With V trimmed by 4 bases and J by 6 bases, 10 bases remained unmatched. The germline V gene has CDR1 SNHLY and CDR2 FYNNEI. CDR3 sequence: CASSAGLAGAGGDTQYF. The CDR3 nucleotides read TGTGCCAGCAGTGCTGGACTAGCGGGAGCTGGGGGGGATACGCAGTATTTT.

The chain combines TRBV19 with TRBJ2-3, with 8 bases matching TRBD2. The CDR3 runs to 16 residues. The germline gives CDR1 LNHDA, CDR2 SQIVND (reference sequence). The V segment lost 7 bases and the J segment 1 base; nucleotides outside the gene matches: 10. The CDR3, as DNA: TGTGCCAGTACTCCCAGCGGGAGCGGAGGCACAGATACGCAGTATTTT. It is translated as CASTPSGSGGTDTQYF.

The J gene is TRBJ2-1, the V gene TRBV5-5; D gene uncertain. The CDR3 spans 14 residues. Germline CDR1 is SGHKS and CDR2 is YYEKEE (reference sequence). V lost 3 bases to trimming and J lost 8 bases, with 15 bases between them. DNA for the CDR3: TGTGCCAGCAGCTCGGCGCATACCAGAGATGAGCAGTTCTTC. It is translated as CASSSAHTRDEQFF.

The rearrangement joins TRBV28 to TRBJ2-7; 7 bases line up with TRBD2. V dropped 6 bases and J dropped 0; count of bases not matched to a gene: 5. This CDR3 spans 14 amino acids. The germline gives CDR1 MDHEN, CDR2 SYDVKM. The CDR3 region has the DNA TGTGCCAGCAGAACTAGCGCCTACTCCTACGAGCAGTACTTC. Translated, it gives CASRTSAYSYEQYF.

This chain uses TRBV7-2 with TRBJ2-1; TRBD2 aligns across 9 bases. The CDR3 runs to 15 residues. The V gene end was trimmed by 5 bases and the J gene end by 6 bases; junction bases not matched to a gene: 8. CDR1 and CDR2 from the germline V gene are SGHTA and FQGNSA. This CDR3 reads CASSKRREGGNEQFF. The CDR3 nucleotides read TGTGCCAGCAGCAAGCGGCGGGAGGGAGGCAATGAGCAGTTCTTC.

V usage is TRBV18 and J usage is TRBJ2-7; 11 bases are shared with TRBD2. V trimming: 6 bases; J trimming: 5 bases; junction bases outside the gene matches: 6. CDR3 length: 14 amino acids. Germline-derived CDR1 and CDR2 are KGHSH and LQKENI. The CDR3: CASSIAGGPNEQYF. In DNA, the CDR3 is TGTGCCAGCTCTATAGCGGGAGGGCCGAACGAGCAGTACTTC.

The gene calls are TRBV11-1 and TRBJ2-7, with a tentative D call TRBD1 (6 bases). The V gene's germline CDR1 is SGHAT and CDR2 FQDESV (reference sequence). The CDR3 runs to 14 residues. V was pared by 1 base and J by 3 bases, with 10 bases between. The CDR3 here is CASSLGGTNYEQYF. The CDR3 DNA reads as TGTGCCAGCAGCTTAGGGGGGACAAACTACGAGCAGTACTTC.

J is TRBJ2-7 and V is TRBV11-2, with 10 bases matching TRBD1. From germline, CDR1 is SGHAT and CDR2 FQNNGV. The CDR3 totals 17 residues. Trimming took 0 bases from V and 3 from J; bases not matched to a gene: 8. CDR3 bases: TGTGCCAGCAGCTTAGAGGTCCGGGACAGGGGCCGCTACGAGCAGTACTTC. Its protein is CASSLEVRDRGRYEQYF.

The chain uses TRBV28 and TRBJ1-2; 10 nucleotides match TRBD1. CDR3 length: 15 amino acids. Germline V gene data show CDR1 as MDHEN and CDR2 as SYDVKM. The V segment lost 2 bases and the J segment 5 bases; nucleotides outside the gene matches: 5. CDR3 coding DNA: TGTGCCAGCAGTTTACTCGGGACAGGGGATTATGGCTACACCTTC. It encodes CASSLLGTGDYGYTF.